The 3 T cell receptor beta chains below all came from one sample that was sequenced in a study of cytomegalovirus exposure and HLA in healthy donors. Primers for the PCR totalled 60 Vbeta and 13 Jbeta. Sequenced by immunoSEQ multiplex PCR; TCRdb stores in-frame clones only, minus some. The sample has about 140,000 clones, about 81% seen once. The sample was PBMCs. These receptors originate from a man aged 25-45 years in good health and CMV-seronegative.

This clone was seen only a few times. The CDR3 spells CASSHLGQGQGYTF. As DNA, the CDR3 is TGCGCCAGCAGCCATTTAGGACAGGGGCAGGGCTACACCTTC. The V call is TRBV4-1, the J call TRBJ1-2, with 9 bases fitting TRBD1. Germline loops: CDR1 MGHRA, CDR2 YSYEKL. The CDR3 has 14 residues. The V segment lost 3 bases and the J segment 8 bases; nucleotides outside the gene matches: 7.

This clone was picked up a small number of times. The chain links TRBV7-8 to TRBJ2-5; D is unresolved. V lost 0 bases, J lost 5 bases, and 7 bases lay in between. The CDR3 length is 13 residues. CDR1 SGHVS and CDR2 FQNEAQ come from the germline V gene. The CDR3 bases are TGTGCCAGCAGCTTAGCGTTCTTGGAGACCCAGTACTTC. Protein: CASSLAFLETQYF.

The V and J genes are TRBV5-5 and TRBJ1-4; D not resolved. This CDR3 spans 13 amino acids. Trimming pared 6 bases from V and 1 base from J, leaving 7 bases between. Germline V lookup: CDR1 SGHKS, CDR2 YYEKEE (reference sequence). The CDR3 loop reads CASTPGTNEKLFF. CDR3 bases: TGTGCCAGCACCCCCGGAACTAATGAAAAACTGTTTTTT.